The 25 T cell receptor beta chains below were found in one sample sequenced in a study of blood T cell repertoires in COVID-19. The protocol was immunoSEQ multiplex PCR, while the TCRdb copy is restricted to in-frame clones and leaves out a portion. Among about 180,000 clones listed, approximately 88% were seen once. Material for sequencing was peripheral blood. Source of these receptors: a middle-aged woman with COVID-19, enrolled during active disease.

The rearrangement uses TRBV5-1 and TRBJ1-5, with 7 bases aligning to TRBD1. The V segment lost 4 bases and the J segment 9 bases; nucleotides outside the gene matches: 10. This CDR3 is built from 14 residues. CDR1 is SGHRS and CDR2 is YFSETQ in the germline V gene. The CDR3 bases are TGCGCCAGCAGCCCGGAACAGGGGATTGGGCCCCAGCATTTT. It is translated as CASSPEQGIGPQHF.

As for this clone: The germline gene is not matched at one end of the junction; a read error may be the cause. The chain couples TRBV5-1 to TRBJ2-7; possibly TRBD1 for D (6 bases). Germline assignment: CDR1 SGHRS and CDR2 YFSETQ. This CDR3 comprises 16 residues. CDR3 sequence (DNA): TGCGCCAGCAGCCCAAAACAAAGCGTCCAGGGGTCTGCGTTAGACTTC. Protein sequence: CASSPKQSVQGSALDF.

The chain carries TRBV10-3 and TRBJ1-1, with 7 bases that match TRBD1. The ends lost 5 bases at V and 2 bases at J; junction bases unmatched: 8. This CDR3 is 15 amino acids long. Germline-derived CDR1 and CDR2 are ENHRY and SYGVKD. The CDR3 is CAISIGQASNTEAFF. As DNA, the CDR3 is TGTGCCATCAGTATTGGACAGGCAAGCAACACTGAAGCTTTCTTT.

The chain employs TRBV19 and TRBJ1-4; D not resolved. The germline CDR1 and CDR2 sequences are LNHDA and SQIVND (reference sequence). The CDR3 has 13 residues. The V end was cut by 10 bases, the J end by 7 bases, with 16 bases between. CDR3 bases: TGTGCCACCCATCGGGGTGCGGGTGAAAAACTGTTTTTT. The encoded protein is CATHRGAGEKLFF.

This chain links TRBV7-2 with TRBJ1-2; TRBD1 is a possible D gene (6 bases). Deletions cut 5 bases from V and 8 bases from J, with 15 bases between. Germline CDR1 reads SGHTA; CDR2 reads FQGNSA. This CDR3 comprises 13 residues. Written as DNA, the CDR3 is TGTGCCAGCAGCCAGAGGGGGGGGCGAGGCTACACCTTC. Its protein product is CASSQRGGRGYTF. Together with reference TRBV7-2 and TRBJ1-2, the CDR3 gives the full variable domain: GAGVSQSPSNKVTEKGKDVELRCDPISGHTALYWYRQSLGQGLEFLIYFQGNSAPDKSGLPSDRFSAERTGGSVSTLTIQRTQQEDSAVYLCASSQRGGRGYTFGSGTRLTVV.

The chain couples TRBV11-2 to TRBJ2-1; D may be TRBD1 (5 bases). With 10 bases removed from V and 9 bases from J, the gap between germline ends came to 13 bases. Germline V gene lookup returns CDR1 SGHAT and CDR2 FQNNGV. This CDR3 contains 11 residues. In DNA, the CDR3 is TGTGCCACCCTACTTAGGGGTGAGCAGTTCTTC. Its protein is CATLLRGEQFF.

The genes are TRBV28 and TRBJ1-1; D remains ambiguous. Germline V lookup: CDR1 MDHEN, CDR2 SYDVKM. V lost 6 bases, J lost 0 bases, and 11 bases lay in between. The CDR3 has 14 amino acids. This CDR3 reads CASRDPGVNTEAFF. The DNA of the CDR3 is TGTGCCAGCAGGGACCCGGGAGTGAACACTGAAGCTTTCTTT.

This rearrangement joins TRBV7-2 to TRBJ2-7, with D possibly TRBD1 on 6 matching bases. The CDR3 totals 15 residues. The V gene lost 1 base and the J gene lost 2 bases, with 12 bases spanning the gap. From germline, CDR1 is SGHTA and CDR2 FQGNSA. The CDR3 region is CASSLGYRDPYEQYF. The CDR3 nucleotides are TGTGCCAGCAGCTTAGGATACAGGGACCCCTACGAGCAGTACTTC. The complete variable domain, with remaining parts taken from reference TRBV7-2 and TRBJ2-7, reads GAGVSQSPSNKVTEKGKDVELRCDPISGHTALYWYRQSLGQGLEFLIYFQGNSAPDKSGLPSDRFSAERTGGSVSTLTIQRTQQEDSAVYLCASSLGYRDPYEQYFGPGTRLTVT.

This chain connects TRBV12-3 or TRBV12-4 to TRBJ1-2; 11 nucleotides agree with TRBD1. The CDR3 runs to 11 residues. V was clipped by 6 bases and J by 12 bases; unmatched bases: 3. This CDR3 reads CASRDRGRDTF. The CDR3 DNA follows: TGTGCCAGCAGGGACAGGGGGCGCGACACCTTC.

The chain uses TRBV6-5 and TRBJ1-1; D gene unclear. Germline-derived CDR1 and CDR2 are MNHEY and SVGAGI. V was pared by 0 bases and J by 7 bases, with 12 bases between. There are 14 residues in the CDR3. The DNA of the CDR3 is TGTGCCAGCAGTTACTCGAAGAAACTCGGTGAAGCTTTCTTT. This codes for CASSYSKKLGEAFF.

The chain is built from TRBV25-1 and TRBJ1-1; maybe TRBD1 (5 bases). V dropped 3 bases and J dropped 5 bases, with 13 bases sitting between them. The CDR3 extends over 14 amino acids. CDR1 and CDR2 from the germline V gene are MGHDK and SYGVNS. CDR3 sequence (DNA): TGTGCCAGCAGTGACAGGGTTTTAGTTACTGAAGCTTTCTTT. Translating gives CASSDRVLVTEAFF.

The chain joins TRBV5-6 to TRBJ1-1; 7 positions agree with TRBD1. The germline gives CDR1 SGHDT, CDR2 YYEEEE. The junction had 12 bases not matched to a gene; V was cut back by 4 bases and J by 0 bases. This CDR3 spans 17 amino acids. CDR3 bases: TGTGCCAGCAGCCTTGATGGGGCAGGGGGAATGAACACTGAAGCTTTCTTT. Its translation: CASSLDGAGGMNTEAFF.

In this sample, this clone turned up once. J is TRBJ1-4 and V is TRBV28; possibly TRBD1 for D (5 bases). Trimming left V 3 bases short and J 12 bases short, with 26 bases between. Germline assignment: CDR1 MDHEN and CDR2 SYDVKM. The CDR3 length is 17 residues. The DNA for the CDR3 is TGTGCCAGCAGTTTCCAGGGAAGGGGCCCTGGAAAGGGTCAACTGTTTTTT. Its protein product is CASSFQGRGPGKGQLFF. The whole variable domain, filled in from reference TRBV28 and TRBJ1-4, reads DVKVTQSSRYLVKRTGEKVFLECVQDMDHENMFWYRQDPGLGLRLIYFSYDVKMKEKGDIPEGYSVSREKKERFSLILESASTNQTSMYLCASSFQGRGPGKGQLFFGSGTQLSVL.

This chain connects TRBV29-1 to TRBJ1-1; D might be TRBD1 (6 bases). Germline V gene sequence: CDR1 SQVTM, CDR2 ANQGSEA. The V and J ends lost 7 bases and 2 bases respectively, with 14 bases between them. CDR3 length equals 13 residues. CDR3 DNA: TGCAGCGCCCCGGACAGATTTAACACTGAAGCTTTCTTT. Its protein is CSAPDRFNTEAFF.

The chain employs TRBV4-1 and TRBJ1-5, with a weak D call TRBD1 (6 bases). Trimming took 3 bases from V and 0 from J, leaving 21 bases between them. This CDR3 region has 19 residues. Germline CDR1 reads MGHRA; CDR2 reads YSYEKL. CDR3 sequence (DNA): TGCGCCAGCAGCCAGCTATACTCAGGGGTAGTTGATAGCAATCAGCCCCAGCATTTT. It codes for CASSQLYSGVVDSNQPQHF.

The genes are TRBV6-2 or TRBV6-3 and TRBJ2-7; tentative D call: TRBD1 (6 bases). Germline V lookup: CDR1 MNHEY, CDR2 SVGEGT. Trimming took off 5 bases at V and 3 bases at J, with 14 bases between the two ends. This CDR3 spans 14 amino acids. The CDR3: CASSERQELYEQYF. CDR3 sequence (DNA): TGTGCCAGCAGTGAGAGACAGGAGCTCTACGAGCAGTACTTC.

The rearrangement links TRBV28 to TRBJ1-1; no definite D call. CDR3 size: 13 residues. Germline loops: CDR1 MDHEN, CDR2 SYDVKM. Trimming shortened V by 2 bases and J by 7 bases, and 11 bases separated the two germline ends. The DNA of the CDR3 is TGTGCCAGCAGTTTAAAGCCTCGGGGTGAAGCTTTCTTT. Its translation is CASSLKPRGEAFF.

The V gene is TRBV19, the J gene TRBJ1-2; TRBD1 matches 8 bases. This CDR3 comprises 14 residues. Per the germline V gene, CDR1 is LNHDA and CDR2 is SQIVND (reference sequence). V dropped 5 bases and J dropped 0; count of bases not matched to a gene: 2. The CDR3, as DNA: TGTGCCAGTAGTGAGGACAGGGCTAACTATGGCTACACCTTC. Translating gives CASSEDRANYGYTF.

V gene TRBV11-2 combines with J gene TRBJ2-2, with D tentatively TRBD1 (6 bases). Trimming shortened V by 0 bases and J by 6 bases, and 11 bases separated the two germline ends. CDR1 and CDR2 (germline): SGHAT, FQNNGV. CDR3 length: 15 residues. Here the CDR3 DNA reads TGTGCCAGCAGCTTAGATTTAGGGGGTTCCGGGGAGCTGTTTTTT. Translating gives CASSLDLGGSGELFF.

The chain recombines TRBV29-1 with TRBJ2-1; maybe TRBD2 (5 bases). CDR1 is SQVTM, CDR2 ANQGSEA, per germline. The CDR3 is 14 residues long. The V gene lost 6 bases and the J gene lost 8 bases, with 20 bases spanning the gap. The CDR3 DNA reads as TGCAGCGTCGGGGTCCCCGGGGTTAGTTATGAGCAGTTCTTC. Translating it yields CSVGVPGVSYEQFF.

This clone was detected once. The chain uses TRBV7-9 and TRBJ1-1, with 9 bases fitting TRBD1. The V gene's germline CDR1 is SEHNR and CDR2 FQNEAQ (reference sequence). CDR3 length: 15 residues. The V gene end was trimmed by 5 bases and the J gene end by 5 bases; junction bases not matched to a gene: 9. This CDR3 is CASSNSGTGSTEAFF. Written as DNA, the CDR3 is TGTGCCAGCAGCAACTCCGGGACAGGGAGTACTGAAGCTTTCTTT.

This clone was picked up one time. This chain links TRBV27 with TRBJ1-1, with D uncertain. The V gene's germline CDR1 is MNHEY and CDR2 SMNVEV (reference sequence). This CDR3 region has 11 residues. The V gene lost 5 bases and the J gene lost 10 bases, with 11 bases spanning the gap. CDR3 coding DNA: TGTGCCAGCAGTACCAGACAAGGAGCTTTCTTT. Its translation: CASSTRQGAFF.

The chain links TRBV28 to TRBJ1-2, with TRBD1 identical over 7 bases. CDR1 is MDHEN, CDR2 SYDVKM, per germline. This CDR3 contains 14 residues. Trimming at V came to 5 bases and at J to 3 bases, leaving 6 bases not matched to a gene. CDR3 sequence: CASSLYRGDYGYTF. The DNA of the CDR3 is TGTGCCAGCAGTCTTTACAGGGGTGACTATGGCTACACCTTC.

This chain links TRBV4-2 with TRBJ2-1; 9 nucleotides align to TRBD1. The V segment lost 1 base and the J segment 8 bases; nucleotides outside the gene matches: 15. Germline-derived CDR1 and CDR2 are LGHNA and YNFKEQ. CDR3 size: 18 residues. The CDR3 reads CASSQVSTGGIAEHEQFF. The CDR3 DNA is TGTGCCAGCAGCCAAGTGAGCACAGGGGGCATCGCAGAGCATGAGCAGTTCTTC.

This sequence joins TRBV5-1 and TRBJ1-1; D unresolved. CDR3 length: 13 amino acids. V lost 1 base to trimming and J lost 1 base, with 5 bases between them. CDR1 and CDR2 from the germline V gene are SGHRS and YFSETQ. CDR3 nucleotides: TGCGCCAGCAGCTTGACACCGAACACTGAAGCTTTCTTT. Amino acids: CASSLTPNTEAFF. Together with reference TRBV5-1 and TRBJ1-1, the CDR3 gives the full variable domain: KAGVTQTPRYLIKTRGQQVTLSCSPISGHRSVSWYQQTPGQGLQFLFEYFSETQRNKGNFPGRFSGRQFSNSRSEMNVSTLELGDSALYLCASSLTPNTEAFFGQGTRLTVV.